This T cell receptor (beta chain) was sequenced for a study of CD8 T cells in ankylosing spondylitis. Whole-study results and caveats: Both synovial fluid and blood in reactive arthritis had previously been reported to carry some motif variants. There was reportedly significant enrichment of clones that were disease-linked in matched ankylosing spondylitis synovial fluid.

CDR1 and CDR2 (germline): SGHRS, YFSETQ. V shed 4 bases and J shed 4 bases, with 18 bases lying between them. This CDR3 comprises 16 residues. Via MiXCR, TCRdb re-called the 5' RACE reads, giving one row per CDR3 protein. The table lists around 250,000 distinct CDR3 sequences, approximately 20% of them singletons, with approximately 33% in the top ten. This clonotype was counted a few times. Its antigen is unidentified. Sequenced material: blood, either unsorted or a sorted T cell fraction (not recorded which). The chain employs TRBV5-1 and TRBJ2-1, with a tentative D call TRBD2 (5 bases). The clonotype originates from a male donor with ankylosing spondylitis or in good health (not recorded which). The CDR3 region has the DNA TGCGCCAGCAGCCCCTATGAGGGCGGCCAGTACAATGAGCAGTTCTTC. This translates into CASSPYEGGQYNEQFF.